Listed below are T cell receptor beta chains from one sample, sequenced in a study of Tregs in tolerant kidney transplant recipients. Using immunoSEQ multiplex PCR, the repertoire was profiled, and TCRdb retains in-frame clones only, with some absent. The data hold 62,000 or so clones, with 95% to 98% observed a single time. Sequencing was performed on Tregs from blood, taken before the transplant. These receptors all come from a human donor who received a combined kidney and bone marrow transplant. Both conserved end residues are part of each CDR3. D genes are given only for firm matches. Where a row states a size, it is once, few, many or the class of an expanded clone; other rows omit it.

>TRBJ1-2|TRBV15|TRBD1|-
TGTGCCACCCGACGGACAGGGGAGGGCTACACCTTC
CATRRTGEGYTF
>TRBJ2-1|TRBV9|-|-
TGTGCCAGCAGCGTCCTATCCGGGGACTACAATGAGCAGTTCTTC
CASSVLSGDYNEQFF
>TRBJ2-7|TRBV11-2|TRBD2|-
TGTGCCAGCAGCTTATCGGGAGCGGGAGGGAACTATGAGCAGTACTTC
CASSLSGAGGNYEQYF
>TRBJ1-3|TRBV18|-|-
TGTGCCAGCTCACCCATCCAAGGACAGCACTCCTCTGGAAACACCATATATTTT
CASSPIQGQHSSGNTIYF
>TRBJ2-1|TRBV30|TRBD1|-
TGTGCCTGGAGCTGGCTTGACAGGGGATGGAGTGAGCAGTTCTTC
CAWSWLDRGWSEQFF
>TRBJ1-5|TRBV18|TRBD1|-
TGTGCCAGCTCACCCGGACAGGGGGCAAGACAGCCCCAGCATTTT
CASSPGQGARQPQHF
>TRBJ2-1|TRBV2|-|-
TGTGCCAGCAGTGAGCTAGGAGGTGGGTTTAAGCAGTTCTTC
CASSELGGGFKQFF
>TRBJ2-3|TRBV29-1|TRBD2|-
TGCAGCGTGGCACTAGCGGGACTGTCAGATACGCAGTATTTT
CSVALAGLSDTQYF
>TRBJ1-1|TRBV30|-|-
TGTGCCTGGAGTGTAATACAGAACACTGAAGCTTTCTTT
CAWSVIQNTEAFF
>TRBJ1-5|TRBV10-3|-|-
TGTGCCATCAGTGACGGATCCGGGGGTGGACCCCAGCATTTT
CAISDGSGGGPQHF
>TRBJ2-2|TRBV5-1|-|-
TGCGCCAGCAGCTCAGGGGCCGGGGAGCTGTTTTTT
CASSSGAGELFF
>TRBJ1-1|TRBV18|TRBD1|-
TGTGCCAGCTCAAACCAGGGGGCGGTCACTGAAGCTTTCTTT
CASSNQGAVTEAFF
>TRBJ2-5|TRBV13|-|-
TGTGCCAGCAGCCCAGCGGGCGGGGAGCGGACCCAGTACTTC
CASSPAGGERTQYF
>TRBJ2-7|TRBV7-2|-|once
TGTGCCAGCAGCTTGGATCAGGGATCCTACGAGCAGTACTTC
CASSLDQGSYEQYF
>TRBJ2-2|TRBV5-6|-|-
TGTGCCAGCAGCTTTCGCGGACTGTCTAACACCGGGGAGCTGTTTTTT
CASSFRGLSNTGELFF
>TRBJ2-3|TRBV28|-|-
TGTGCCAGCAGTTCCCAGGGGCAGGGGTCAGATACGCAGTATTTT
CASSSQGQGSDTQYF
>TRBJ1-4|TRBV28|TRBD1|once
TGTGCCGGCGGGACAGGGAGGTCGAAAAAACTGTTTTTT
CAGGTGRSKKLFF
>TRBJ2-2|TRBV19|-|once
TGTGCCAGTAGTATACGGCGGACACCGAACACCGGGGAGCTGTTTTTT
CASSIRRTPNTGELFF
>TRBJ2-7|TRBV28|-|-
TGTGCCAGCAGTGTACTCAGGGCCGAGCAGTACTTC
CASSVLRAEQYF
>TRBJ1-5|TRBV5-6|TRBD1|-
TGTGCCAGCAGCTTGGCCGGTGGGACAGGGAGGCAGCCCCAGCATTTT
CASSLAGGTGRQPQHF
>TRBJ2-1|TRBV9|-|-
TGTGCCAGCAGCTTACGGGGGGCGTCAACCTACAATGAGCAGTTCTTC
CASSLRGASTYNEQFF
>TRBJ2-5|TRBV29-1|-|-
TGCAGCGTTGAAACTACCTTAGAGACCCAGTACTTC
CSVETTLETQYF
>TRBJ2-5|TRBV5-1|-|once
TGCGCCAGCAGCTACGACATATGGGGCGTGGAGACCCAGTACTTC
CASSYDIWGVETQYF
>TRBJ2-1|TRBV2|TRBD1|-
TGTGCCAGCAGCAGAGGGACAGGGGTATACAATGAGCAGTTCTTC
CASSRGTGVYNEQFF
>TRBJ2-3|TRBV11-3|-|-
TGTGCCAGCAGCTACGGGGGTCTGAACACAGATACGCAGTATTTT
CASSYGGLNTDTQYF
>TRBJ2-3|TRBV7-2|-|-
TGTGCCAGCAGCTTAAGGCGGGATACGCAGTATTTT
CASSLRRDTQYF
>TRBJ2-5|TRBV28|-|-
TGTGCCAGCAGTTTAGGGCAGGGGAGACAAGAGACCCAGTACTTC
CASSLGQGRQETQYF
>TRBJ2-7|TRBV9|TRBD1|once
TGTGCCAGCAGGCGACAGGGGGAGGACGAGCAGTACTTC
CASRRQGEDEQYF
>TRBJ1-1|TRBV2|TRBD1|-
TGTGCCAGCAGTGCGAGAGGGGGCCTCACTGAAGCTTTCTTT
CASSARGGLTEAFF
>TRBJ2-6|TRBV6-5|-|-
TGTGCCAGCGGGAGGAGCTCTGGGGCCAACGTCCTGACTTTC
CASGRSSGANVLTF
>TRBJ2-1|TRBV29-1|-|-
TGCAGCGCCCGGTACAGTGCTTACAATGAGCAGTTCTTC
CSARYSAYNEQFF